This T cell receptor (beta chain) was found in a study of molecular identifiers for immune sequencing clone quantification listed by TCRdb under 2018. Context from the whole study: For a replicate experiment, RNA from around 20,000 or 99,000 naive CD8 T cells was divided into five aliquots, and four of the five aliquots were sequenced. This methods study benchmarked molecular-identifier clustering-based TCR repertoire sequencing (MIDCIRS) and TCR RNA copy counting, using CD8 T cells to do so. Study-wide findings and limitations: When barcode sub-clustering was left out, chimeric consensus sequences inflated TCR diversity, with chimeras reaching as high as 47%. Clones above 20 RNA copies held over 99% of molecules in CMV-specific effector cells but under 1% in naive cells. Spiked-in Jurkat TCR RNA equal to a single cell's worth was reported to be detectable even within 1,100,000 naive CD8 T cells. Naive libraries contained spiked-in Jurkat TCR RNA (approximately nine copies' worth), which is not part of the donor repertoire. About three recovered TCR RNA copies per cell were obtained by modeling, versus roughly 10 by digital PCR, implying a capture efficiency of about 30%. The sizes of highly expanded clones could end up underestimated when identical TCR molecules share a barcode.

The library came from PCR. TCRdb lists the instrument as NextSeq 500. Bulk TCR libraries were generated as previously described, with the TCR primers listed in Table S5 used. Purification of total RNA was performed with the Qiagen AllPrep DNA/RNA kit. Before analysis, reads from multiple sequencing runs of the same library were pooled. The authors' pipeline ran thus. Only reads with exact TCR constant sequence were kept, trimmed to 150 nt, and grouped by their 12-nt molecular barcodes. Reads within each barcode group were sub-clustered using a 15% Levenshtein threshold, and quality-weighted consensus sequences were constructed for each RNA molecule. Non-functional sequences were discarded, and so were lower-count sequences lying one edit away from another sequence. On the basis of fitting two negative binomial distributions, barcode sub-clusters with fewer than 20% of the maximum read count were discarded. TCRdb reanalyzed the raw reads on its own, using fastp at Q25 for trimming and MiXCR for clone calling, and kept in-frame beta chains. Each CDR3 protein gets just one entry, which takes the most common genes and DNA from the rows behind it. The authors' filters were not applied to this entry. For this sample there are about 330,000 distinct CDR3 sequences; over 20% appear just once. 0.65% to 0.75% of the sample is in the top ten clones.

This clonotype was found a few times. Which antigen it targets is not known. Base qualities are missing; no much larger clone stands one base away. Libraries of naive CD8 T cells were built from anywhere between roughly 17,000 and 1,000,000 sorted cells, with 10%, 30% or 50% of the purified RNA used. Naive CD8 T cells, defined as CD8+CD4-CCR7+CD45RA+, were FACS-sorted into RLT Plus buffer on a BD FACSAria II. To test detection sensitivity, Jurkat RNA equivalent to more than 9 TCR copies was spiked into samples of about 18,000-1,000,000 naive CD8 T cells. CD8 T cells were enriched using RosetteSep CD8+ T Cell Enrichment Cocktail and Ficoll-Paque, and the enriched cells then underwent ACK red cell lysis. According to the germline V gene (reference sequence), CDR1 reads MNHEY and CDR2 reads SMNVEV. The germline V end is reduced by 9 bases and the J end by 2 bases; junction bases left unmatched: 6. The CDR3 measures 14 amino acids from cysteine to phenylalanine. The kept DNA is CDR3 alone, 42 bases in frame from the first base.

The TCR sequence derives from a human donor in good health. Some libraries in this study had Jurkat cell RNA spiked in. The chain uses TRBV27 and TRBJ2-5, and 10 bases in between align with TRBD2. What was sequenced was naive CD8+ T cells from blood, with Jurkat cell RNA spiked in. The cell subset or site label of this sample denotes: FACS-sorted CD8+CD4-CCR7+CD45RA+ naive T cells. The CDR3 is CASGPGLAQETQYF. The nucleotides read TGTGCCAGTGGACCGGGACTAGCGCAAGAGACCCAGTACTTC.